The 21 T cell receptor beta chains given below trace back to one sample, sequenced in a study of human T cells and chemical hapten exposure. TCRdb re-called the RACE reads through MiXCR, storing one row per CDR3 protein. The sample gives 65,000 to 80,000 distinct CDR3 sequences, over 9% of which show up once; around 1.5% is in the top ten. Described time point: patch test 1, 2 weeks after DPC sensitization. The treatment: therapeutic diphenylcyclopropenone sensitization with weekly scalp DPC. Source: whole blood, taken in connection with sensitization to the hapten diphenylcyclopropenone (DPC). Receptors originate from a woman in her 50s with alopecia areata. Some clones in this sample may be carry-over from other donors' samples.

This clonotype has at least ten counts. This chain connects TRBV5-1 to TRBJ1-2; D call uncertain. The CDR3 contains 14 residues. The germline CDR1 and CDR2 sequences are SGHRS and YFSETQ. The ends were cut back, 0 bases at V and 1 base at J, with 7 bases in the middle. The CDR3 DNA is TGCGCCAGCAGCTTGGAGGGCAGTAACTATGGCTACACCTTC. Amino acid sequence: CASSLEGSNYGYTF.

This clonotype has at least ten counts. This rearrangement joins TRBV28 to TRBJ2-7; perhaps TRBD2 as D (5 bases). The CDR3 has 16 residues. The V end was cut by 5 bases, the J end by 3 bases, with 20 bases between. Germline lookup yields CDR1 MDHEN and CDR2 SYDVKM. This CDR3 is CASSPHGEIMDYEQYF. Here the CDR3 DNA reads TGTGCCAGCAGTCCCCACGGGGAGATAATGGACTACGAGCAGTACTTC.

The V call is TRBV11-2, the J call TRBJ2-4; tentative D call: TRBD2 (6 bases). Germline CDR1 and CDR2: SGHAT and FQNNGV. V was clipped by 5 bases and J by 5 bases, with 13 bases between them. The CDR3 contains 14 residues. The CDR3 DNA reads as TGTGCCAGCAGCCCTATCGGAGGGCAAAACATTCAGTACTTC. Amino acid sequence: CASSPIGGQNIQYF.

This chain uses TRBV19 with TRBJ2-1; 7 bases match TRBD2. This CDR3 spans 14 amino acids. Germline loops: CDR1 LNHDA, CDR2 SQIVND (reference sequence). J was trimmed by 1 base and V by 9 bases; bases with no gene match: 6. The CDR3 loop reads CASQGSGSYNEQFF. The CDR3 nucleotides are TGTGCCAGCCAGGGTAGCGGGTCCTACAATGAGCAGTTCTTC.

This sequence joins TRBV11-2 and TRBJ2-7; 7 bases are shared with TRBD1. The V gene end was trimmed by 4 bases and the J gene end by 6 bases; junction bases not matched to a gene: 12. The CDR3 is 15 amino acids. In germline, CDR1 is SGHAT, CDR2 FQNNGV. CDR3: CASSWDRSKPLEQYF. CDR3 nucleotides: TGTGCCAGCAGCTGGGACAGATCAAAGCCCCTCGAGCAGTACTTC.

In its sample, this clonotype was seen a few times. The rearrangement uses TRBV6-5 and TRBJ1-3; 7 bases are a match to TRBD1. Germline CDR1 and CDR2: MNHEY and SVGAGI. There are 14 residues in the CDR3. V gave up 6 bases and J gave up 1 base; unmatched junction bases: 3. CDR3 nucleotide sequence: TGTGCCAGCAGGGTACAGGGGTCTGGAAACACCATATATTTT. This encodes CASRVQGSGNTIYF.

CDR3 protein: CASSARTSSTGELFF. The CDR3 DNA reads as TGTGCCAGCAGCGCCCGGACTAGCAGCACCGGGGAGCTGTTTTTT. The rearrangement uses TRBV9 and TRBJ2-2; 8 positions match TRBD2. Trimming took 3 bases from V and 4 from J; bases not matched to a gene: 5. Germline lookup yields CDR1 SGDLS and CDR2 YYNGEE. This CDR3 spans 15 amino acids.

The table lists this clonotype with a few counts. The chain uses TRBV10-3 and TRBJ1-5, with D unresolved. CDR1 and CDR2 (germline): ENHRY, SYGVKD. This CDR3 region has 13 residues. V was cut by 0 bases and J by 6 bases, with 6 bases left in between. DNA of the CDR3: TGTGCCATCAGTGAGTCTGTGGGTCAGCCCCAGCATTTT. Translated, it gives CAISESVGQPQHF.

This clonotype was counted ten times or more. This chain joins TRBV18 and TRBJ2-3; D remains unclear. CDR1 is KGHSH, CDR2 LQKENI, per germline. The V and J ends lost 3 bases and 1 base respectively, with 11 bases between them. This CDR3 spans 15 amino acids. CDR3 region: CASSPLGSGTDTQYF. The CDR3 DNA sequence: TGTGCCAGCTCACCCTTAGGCTCGGGCACAGATACGCAGTATTTT.

J is TRBJ1-2 and V is TRBV30; 7 bases agree with TRBD1. With V trimmed by 0 bases and J by 4 bases, 5 bases remained unmatched. The CDR3 runs 14 residues. The germline V gene has CDR1 GTSNPN and CDR2 SVGIG (reference sequence). The chain's CDR3 is CAWSVNRGPYGYTF. CDR3 in DNA: TGTGCCTGGAGTGTGAACAGGGGCCCCTATGGCTACACCTTC.

This clonotype has at least ten counts. The rearrangement links TRBV6-2 or TRBV6-3 to TRBJ2-2; 7 bases fit TRBD2. Trimming took 2 bases from V and 6 from J; bases not matched to a gene: 3. In germline, CDR1 is MNHEY, CDR2 SVGEGT. The CDR3 contains 14 residues. CDR3 coding DNA: TGTGCCAGCAGTTACGCAGGGAGGGCCGGGGAGCTGTTTTTT. Translating gives CASSYAGRAGELFF.

This sequence joins TRBV11-1 and TRBJ2-7; 12 nucleotides line up with TRBD2. V was pared by 5 bases and J by 4 bases, with 9 bases of the junction left unmatched. The CDR3 sequence is 16 residues long. The germline gives CDR1 SGHAT, CDR2 FQDESV (reference sequence). The CDR3 is CASSGTTTSGSYEQYF. The CDR3 bases are TGTGCCAGCAGCGGTACTACGACTAGCGGGAGTTACGAGCAGTACTTC.

Ten or more counts support this clonotype. V gene TRBV19 combines with J gene TRBJ1-5; 7 bases are shared with TRBD1. V was pared by 6 bases and J by 0 bases, with 5 bases of the junction left unmatched. This CDR3 comprises 15 residues. Germline V CDR1 and CDR2: LNHDA, SQIVND (reference sequence). The CDR3 bases are TGTGCCAGTAGATCGGACAGGAATAGCAATCAGCCCCAGCATTTT. Its protein is CASRSDRNSNQPQHF.

This clonotype was detected a few times. The gene calls are TRBV27 and TRBJ2-7; D might be TRBD2 (6 bases). This CDR3 is built from 16 residues. Trimming took off 8 bases at V and 4 bases at J, with 24 bases between the two ends. Germline V lookup: CDR1 MNHEY, CDR2 SMNVEV (reference sequence). CDR3 amino acids: CASVGWGGGNAYEQYF. The CDR3 DNA sequence: TGTGCCAGCGTTGGCTGGGGAGGAGGGAACGCTTACGAGCAGTACTTC.

This chain joins TRBV3-1 and TRBJ1-6; no definite D call. The CDR3 is 12 amino acids. Germline CDR1 is LGHDT and CDR2 is YNNKEL (reference sequence). The V end lost 3 bases, the J end lost 8 bases, and 5 bases lay between the germline ends. The CDR3, as DNA: TGTGCCAGCAGCCATAGCGATTCACCCCTCCACTTT. Amino acids: CASSHSDSPLHF.

The V gene is TRBV11-2, the J gene TRBJ2-3; D gene uncertain. The V end lost 0 bases, the J end lost 6 bases, and 10 bases lay between the germline ends. Germline V gene data show CDR1 as SGHAT and CDR2 as FQNNGV. The CDR3 totals 14 residues. The CDR3 here is CASSLDVFLDTQYF. DNA of the CDR3: TGTGCCAGCAGCTTAGATGTTTTCTTGGATACGCAGTATTTT.

This clonotype was detected ten times or more. This sequence joins TRBV11-3 and TRBJ2-7, with 8 nucleotides matching TRBD2. The V segment lost 5 bases and the J segment 7 bases; nucleotides outside the gene matches: 16. This CDR3 is 16 amino acids long. The germline V gene encodes CDR1 SGHNT and CDR2 YENEEA. Written as DNA, the CDR3 is TGTGCCAGCAGCCCATGGGGGACTAGTAAATCGTGGGAGCAGTACTTC. This sequence encodes CASSPWGTSKSWEQYF.

V usage is TRBV11-2 and J usage is TRBJ2-1; 8 bases agree with TRBD1. Germline CDR1 is SGHAT and CDR2 is FQNNGV. Trimming cost V 6 bases and J 6 bases; bases outside gene matches: 10. The CDR3 runs 15 residues. The DNA for the CDR3 is TGTGCCAGCAGGCGCTACCGGACAGGGTCCAATGAGCAGTTCTTC. Translation: CASRRYRTGSNEQFF. Looking up the rest from reference TRBV11-2 and TRBJ2-1 gives the full variable domain: EAGVAQSPRYKIIEKRQSVAFWCNPISGHATLYWYQQILGQGPKLLIQFQNNGVVDDSQLPKDRFSAERLKGVDSTLKIQPAKLEDSAVYLCASRRYRTGSNEQFFGPGTRLTVL.

The chain is built from TRBV12-3 or TRBV12-4 and TRBJ2-1; D is unclear. This CDR3 is built from 15 residues. Trimming stripped 6 bases from V and 3 bases from J, with 15 bases between. CDR3 nucleotides: TGTGCCAGCAGCTCCGACGGAAGCTACTACAATGAGCAGTTCTTC. Protein sequence: CASSSDGSYYNEQFF.

Ten or more counts support this clonotype. This chain uses TRBV5-1 with TRBJ2-5; D possibly uses TRBD1 or TRBD2 (6 bases each). The germline V gene has CDR1 SGHRS and CDR2 YFSETQ. Trimming took off 1 base at V and 5 bases at J, with 9 bases between the two ends. The CDR3 sequence is 13 residues long. The CDR3 protein is CASSLTGAETQYF. DNA of the CDR3: TGCGCCAGCAGCTTGACGGGGGCGGAGACCCAGTACTTC.

A few counts support this clonotype. The CDR3 loop is CASSFSGTERVNEQFF. The CDR3 DNA reads TGTGCCAGCAGCTTCTCCGGGACAGAAAGGGTCAATGAGCAGTTCTTC. The chain employs TRBV11-2 and TRBJ2-1, with 7 bases aligning to TRBD1. J gave up 6 bases and V 3 bases, and 11 bases lay outside the gene matches. Germline V gene lookup returns CDR1 SGHAT and CDR2 FQNNGV. The CDR3 is made up of 16 amino acids.